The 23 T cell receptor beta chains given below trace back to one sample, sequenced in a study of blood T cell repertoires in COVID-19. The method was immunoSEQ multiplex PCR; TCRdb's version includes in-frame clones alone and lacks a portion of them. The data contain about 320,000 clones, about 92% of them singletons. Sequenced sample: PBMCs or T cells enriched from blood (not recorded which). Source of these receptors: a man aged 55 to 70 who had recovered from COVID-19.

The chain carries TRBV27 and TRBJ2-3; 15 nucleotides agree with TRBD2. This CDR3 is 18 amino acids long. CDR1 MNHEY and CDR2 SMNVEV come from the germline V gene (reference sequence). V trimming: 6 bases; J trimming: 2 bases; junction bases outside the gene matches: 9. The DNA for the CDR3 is TGTGCCAGCAGCCTTGGACTAGCGGGGGGGACGGACACAGATACGCAGTATTTT. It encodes CASSLGLAGGTDTDTQYF.

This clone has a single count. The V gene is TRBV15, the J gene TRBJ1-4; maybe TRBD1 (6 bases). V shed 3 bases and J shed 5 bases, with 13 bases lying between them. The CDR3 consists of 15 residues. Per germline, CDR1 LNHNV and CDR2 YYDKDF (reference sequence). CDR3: CATSSPGGPNEKLFF. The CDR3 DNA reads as TGTGCCACCAGCAGCCCGGGGGGCCCCAATGAAAAACTGTTTTTT.

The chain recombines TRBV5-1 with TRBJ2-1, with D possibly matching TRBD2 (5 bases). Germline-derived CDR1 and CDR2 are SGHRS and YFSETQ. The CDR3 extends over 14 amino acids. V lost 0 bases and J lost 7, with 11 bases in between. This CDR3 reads CASSLGQSGNEQFF. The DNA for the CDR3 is TGCGCCAGCAGCTTGGGTCAGTCGGGGAATGAGCAGTTCTTC.

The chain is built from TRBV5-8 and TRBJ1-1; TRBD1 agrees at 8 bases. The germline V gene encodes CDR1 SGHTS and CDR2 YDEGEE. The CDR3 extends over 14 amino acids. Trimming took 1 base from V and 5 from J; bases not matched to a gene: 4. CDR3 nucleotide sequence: TGTGCCAGCAGCTTGCGACAGGGGAGGACTGAAGCTTTCTTT. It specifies CASSLRQGRTEAFF.

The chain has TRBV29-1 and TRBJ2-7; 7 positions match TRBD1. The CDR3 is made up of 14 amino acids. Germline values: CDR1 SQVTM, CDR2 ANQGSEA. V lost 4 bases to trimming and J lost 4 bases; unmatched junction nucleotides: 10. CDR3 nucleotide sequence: TGCAGCGTTGGATCGACAGGGCGCAGTTACGAGCAGTACTTC. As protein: CSVGSTGRSYEQYF.

As DNA, the CDR3 is TGTGCCACCAGTGATTTCCGGGGGGTAGAAGCTTTCTTT. Its translation: CATSDFRGVEAFF. The chain joins TRBV24-1 to TRBJ1-1, with D tentatively TRBD1 (5 bases). The V and J ends lost 1 base and 8 bases respectively, with 10 bases between them. Germline CDR1 is KGHDR and CDR2 is SFDVKD. There are 13 residues in the CDR3.

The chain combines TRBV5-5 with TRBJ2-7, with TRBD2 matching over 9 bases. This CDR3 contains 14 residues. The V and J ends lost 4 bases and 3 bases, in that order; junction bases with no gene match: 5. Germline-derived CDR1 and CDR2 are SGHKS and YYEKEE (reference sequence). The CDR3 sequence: CASSLAGLIYEQYF. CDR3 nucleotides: TGTGCCAGCAGCCTAGCGGGACTGATCTACGAGCAGTACTTC.

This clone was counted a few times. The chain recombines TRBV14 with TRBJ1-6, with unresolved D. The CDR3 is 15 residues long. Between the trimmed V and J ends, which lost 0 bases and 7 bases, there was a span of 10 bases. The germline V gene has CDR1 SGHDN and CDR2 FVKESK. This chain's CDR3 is CASSQDGRGNSPLHF. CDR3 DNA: TGTGCCAGCAGCCAAGATGGGAGAGGAAATTCACCCCTCCACTTT.

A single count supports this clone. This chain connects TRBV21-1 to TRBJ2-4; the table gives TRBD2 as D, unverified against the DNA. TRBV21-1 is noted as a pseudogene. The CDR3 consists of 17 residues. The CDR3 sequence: CASSYPSRGGAKNIQYF. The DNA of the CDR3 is TGTGCCAGCAGCTATCCCAGTCGGGGGGGAGCCAAAAACATTCAGTACTTC.

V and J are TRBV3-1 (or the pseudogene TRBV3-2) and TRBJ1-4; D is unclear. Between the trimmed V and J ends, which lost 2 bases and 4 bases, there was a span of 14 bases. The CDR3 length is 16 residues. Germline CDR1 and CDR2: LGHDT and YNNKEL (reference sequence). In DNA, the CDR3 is TGTGCCAGCAGCCAACCACGAACATCGGGTAATGAAAAACTGTTTTTT. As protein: CASSQPRTSGNEKLFF.

CDR3 bases: TGTGCCAGCAGTATTTCCTTTTCGGGACAGGGGAATTCACCCCTCCACTTT. Residues: CASSISFSGQGNSPLHF. The V gene is TRBV7-9, the J gene TRBJ1-6, with TRBD1 matching 10 bases. V trimming: 6 bases; J trimming: 7 bases; junction bases outside the gene matches: 12. There are 17 residues in the CDR3. The germline gives CDR1 SEHNR, CDR2 FQNEAQ (reference sequence). Based on the CDR3 plus reference TRBV7-9 and TRBJ1-6, the full variable domain is DTGVSQNPRHKITKRGQNVTFRCDPISEHNRLYWYRQTLGQGPEFLTYFQNEAQLEKSRLLSDRFSAERPKGSFSTLEIQRTEQGDSAMYLCASSISFSGQGNSPLHFGNGTRLTVT.

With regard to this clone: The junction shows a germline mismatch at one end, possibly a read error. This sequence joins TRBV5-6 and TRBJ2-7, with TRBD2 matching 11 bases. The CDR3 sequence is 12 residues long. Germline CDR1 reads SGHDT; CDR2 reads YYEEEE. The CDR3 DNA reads TGTGCCAGCAGTACCCGACTAGCGGGGCCTGATTTC. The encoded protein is CASSTRLAGPDF.

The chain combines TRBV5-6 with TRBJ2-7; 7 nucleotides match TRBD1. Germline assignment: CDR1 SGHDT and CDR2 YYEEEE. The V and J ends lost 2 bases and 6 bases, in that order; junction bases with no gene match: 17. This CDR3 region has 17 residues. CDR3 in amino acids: CASSFPSGTAHRGEQYF. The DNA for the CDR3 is TGTGCCAGCAGCTTTCCCTCAGGGACAGCTCACCGGGGCGAGCAGTACTTC.

The CDR3 nucleotides read TGTGCCAGCAGTTCGGGACAGTCCAATCAGCCCCAGCATTTT. This sequence encodes CASSSGQSNQPQHF. This chain joins TRBV6-6 and TRBJ1-5, with TRBD1 matching over 7 bases. Germline V gene sequence: CDR1 MNHNY, CDR2 SVGAGI (reference sequence). The length of the CDR3 is 14 residues. Germline trimming cut 4 bases from V and 3 bases from J; bases unmatched to any gene: 3.

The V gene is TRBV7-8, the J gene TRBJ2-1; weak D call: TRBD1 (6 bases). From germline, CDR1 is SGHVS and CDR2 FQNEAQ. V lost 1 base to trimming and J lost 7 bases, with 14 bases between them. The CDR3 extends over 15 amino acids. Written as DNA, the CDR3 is TGTGCCAGCAGCTTAGGGGTCAGGGGATTGAATGAGCAGTTCTTC. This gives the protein CASSLGVRGLNEQFF. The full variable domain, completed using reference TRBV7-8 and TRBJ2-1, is GAGVSQSPRYKVAKRGQDVALRCDPISGHVSLFWYQQALGQGPEFLTYFQNEAQLDKSGLPSDRFFAERPEGSVSTLKIQRTQQEDSAVYLCASSLGVRGLNEQFFGPGTRLTVL.

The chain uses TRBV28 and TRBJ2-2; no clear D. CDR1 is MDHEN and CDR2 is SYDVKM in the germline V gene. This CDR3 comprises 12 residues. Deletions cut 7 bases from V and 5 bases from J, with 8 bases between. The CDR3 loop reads CASTTTTGELFF. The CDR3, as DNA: TGTGCCAGCACAACAACGACCGGGGAGCTGTTTTTT.

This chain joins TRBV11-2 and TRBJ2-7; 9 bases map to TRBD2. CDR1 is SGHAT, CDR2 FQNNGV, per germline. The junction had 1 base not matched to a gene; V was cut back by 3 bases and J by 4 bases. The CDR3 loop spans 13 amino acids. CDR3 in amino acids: CASSFAGGYEQYF. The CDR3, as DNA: TGTGCCAGCAGCTTCGCGGGAGGGTACGAGCAGTACTTC.

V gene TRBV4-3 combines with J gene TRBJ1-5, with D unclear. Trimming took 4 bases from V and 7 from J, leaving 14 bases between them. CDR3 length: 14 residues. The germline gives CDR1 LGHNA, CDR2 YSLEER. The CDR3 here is CASSPVPEGQPQHF. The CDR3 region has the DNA TGCGCCAGCAGCCCCGTTCCGGAGGGCCAGCCCCAGCATTTT.

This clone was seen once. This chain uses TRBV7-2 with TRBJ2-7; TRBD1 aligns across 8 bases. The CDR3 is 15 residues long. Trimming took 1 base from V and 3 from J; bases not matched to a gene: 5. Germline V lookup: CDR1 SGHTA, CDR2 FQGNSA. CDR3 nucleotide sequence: TGTGCCAGCAGCTTAGGAGGGACAGGAGACTACGAGCAGTACTTC. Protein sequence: CASSLGGTGDYEQYF.

CDR3 sequence: CASSLVGLVLYEQFF. CDR3 sequence (DNA): TGTGCCAGCAGTTTAGTAGGACTGGTTTTGTATGAGCAGTTCTTC. V is TRBV27 and J is TRBJ2-1; perhaps TRBD2 as D (5 bases). The germline CDR1 and CDR2 sequences are MNHEY and SMNVEV (reference sequence). CDR3 length: 15 residues. Trimming shortened V by 2 bases and J by 8 bases, and 16 bases separated the two germline ends.

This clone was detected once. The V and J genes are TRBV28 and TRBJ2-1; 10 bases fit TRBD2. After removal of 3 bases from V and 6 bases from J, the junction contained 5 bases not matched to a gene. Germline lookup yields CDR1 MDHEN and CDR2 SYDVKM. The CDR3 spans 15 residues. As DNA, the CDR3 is TGTGCCAGCAGTTTTTGGAGCGGGGGGGCCAATGAGCAGTTCTTC. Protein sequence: CASSFWSGGANEQFF.

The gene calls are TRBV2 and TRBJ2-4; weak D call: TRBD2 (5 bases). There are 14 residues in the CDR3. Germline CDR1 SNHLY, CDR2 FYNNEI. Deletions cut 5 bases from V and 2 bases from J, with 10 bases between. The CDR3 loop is CASSTLASKNIQYF. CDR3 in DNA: TGTGCCAGCAGTACGCTAGCTTCCAAAAACATTCAGTACTTC.

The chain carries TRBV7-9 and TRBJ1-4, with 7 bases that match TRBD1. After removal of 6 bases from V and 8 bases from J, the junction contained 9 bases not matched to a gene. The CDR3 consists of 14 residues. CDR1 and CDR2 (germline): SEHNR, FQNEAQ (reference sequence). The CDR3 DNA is TGTGCCAGCAGTCAAAGGGGGCAAGAGGAAAAACTGTTTTTT. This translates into CASSQRGQEEKLFF. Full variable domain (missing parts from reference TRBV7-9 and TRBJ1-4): DTGVSQNPRHKITKRGQNVTFRCDPISEHNRLYWYRQTLGQGPEFLTYFQNEAQLEKSRLLSDRFSAERPKGSFSTLEIQRTEQGDSAMYLCASSQRGQEEKLFFGSGTQLSVL.